One and the same sample provided the 30 T cell receptor beta chains below, sequenced in a study of T cell responses to AZD1222 COVID-19 vaccine. Sequenced by immunoSEQ multiplex PCR; TCRdb stores in-frame clones only, minus some. The sample contains more than 65,000 clones, around four fifths of which appear only once. The sequenced sample was peripheral blood, obtained 28 days after the second AZD1222 dose. These receptors originate from an adult who received the AZD1222 COVID-19 vaccine.

This clone was counted between two and nine times. This chain links TRBV11-2 with TRBJ1-1; D may be TRBD1 (5 bases). V lost 3 bases and J 11 bases, leaving 28 bases between the germline ends. This CDR3 is built from 17 residues. The germline V gene encodes CDR1 SGHAT and CDR2 FQNNGV. The CDR3 DNA follows: TGTGCCAGCAGCTTCGGGCGGGGCAGGCGGTGGGAAGTCGGCGCTTTCTTT. It translates to CASSFGRGRRWEVGAFF.

The V and J genes are TRBV19 and TRBJ1-4; 10 bases fit TRBD1. This CDR3 comprises 13 residues. V shed 8 bases and J 6 bases; nucleotides not matched to a gene: 3. CDR1 is LNHDA and CDR2 is SQIVND in the germline V gene (reference sequence). The CDR3: CASGGQGHEKLFF. The CDR3 DNA follows: TGTGCCAGTGGGGGACAGGGGCATGAAAAACTGTTTTTT.

The V and J genes are TRBV6-5 and TRBJ2-2, with D possibly being TRBD1 (6 bases). The CDR3 has 15 amino acids. V dropped 6 bases and J dropped 5 bases, with 16 bases sitting between them. Per germline, CDR1 MNHEY and CDR2 SVGAGI. CDR3 region: CASRPGTWGTGELFF. CDR3 sequence (DNA): TGTGCCAGCAGACCAGGGACATGGGGGACCGGGGAGCTGTTTTTT.

The chain has TRBV6-5 and TRBJ2-7; 12 bases map to TRBD1. V gave up 6 bases and J gave up 4 bases; unmatched junction bases: 4. The CDR3 sequence is 14 residues long. The germline gives CDR1 MNHEY, CDR2 SVGAGI. CDR3 loop: CASRPGQGAYEQYF. CDR3 nucleotides: TGTGCCAGCAGACCGGGACAGGGGGCTTACGAGCAGTACTTC.

The J gene is TRBJ1-3, the V gene TRBV4-1, with 7 bases that match TRBD1. Germline values: CDR1 MGHRA, CDR2 YSYEKL. The CDR3 loop spans 19 amino acids. V lost 4 bases, J lost 0 bases, and 15 bases stayed unmatched. The CDR3 DNA is TGCGCCAGCAGCCCAGGACAGGCTGCGGGCTCCTTCTCTGGAAACACCATATATTTT. The encoded protein is CASSPGQAAGSFSGNTIYF.

This clone has a handful of counts. CDR3 loop: CAPRRWDNGYTF. Written as DNA, the CDR3 is TGCGCCCCCCGAAGGTGGGACAACGGCTACACCTTC. This chain links TRBV5-1 with TRBJ1-2, with D possibly being TRBD1 (6 bases). Germline-derived CDR1 and CDR2 are SGHRS and YFSETQ. This CDR3 has 12 amino acids. V was trimmed by 10 bases and J by 8 bases, leaving 18 bases between them.

This clone occurred many times. The chain uses TRBV27 and TRBJ1-5; D perhaps matches TRBD1 (5 bases). CDR1 and CDR2 from the germline V gene are MNHEY and SMNVEV (reference sequence). This CDR3 has 15 amino acids. V lost 3 bases and J 0 bases, leaving 9 bases between the germline ends. CDR3 nucleotide sequence: TGTGCCAGCAGTTTTGCAGGGTATAGCAATCAGCCCCAGCATTTT. It is translated as CASSFAGYSNQPQHF.

The chain uses TRBV27 and TRBJ2-7; unclear D gene. The CDR3 contains 13 residues. The germline V gene has CDR1 MNHEY and CDR2 SMNVEV (reference sequence). V was clipped by 6 bases and J by 5 bases, with 14 bases between them. In DNA, the CDR3 is TGTGCCAGCAGGGTCGGGCATCGGCACGAGCAGTACTTC. Protein sequence: CASRVGHRHEQYF.

The chain combines TRBV2 with TRBJ2-3, with 16 bases fitting TRBD2. The CDR3 has 17 residues. The germline CDR1 and CDR2 sequences are SNHLY and FYNNEI. V lost 4 bases to trimming and J lost 4 bases; unmatched junction nucleotides: 5. The DNA for the CDR3 is TGTGCCAGCAGTGCAGGGACTAGCGGGGGGGCTGCAGATACGCAGTATTTT. It is translated as CASSAGTSGGAADTQYF. The full variable domain, in which reference TRBV2 and TRBJ2-3 provide the parts outside the CDR3, is EPEVTQTPSHQVTQMGQEVILRCVPISNHLYFYWYRQILGQKVEFLVSFYNNEISEKSEIFDDQFSVERPDGSNFTLKIRSTKLEDSAMYFCASSAGTSGGAADTQYFGPGTRLTVL.

The chain employs TRBV19 and TRBJ1-5, with 9 bases aligning to TRBD1. V was pared by 8 bases and J by 7 bases, with 6 bases of the junction left unmatched. The CDR3 runs to 13 residues. Germline V gives CDR1 LNHDA, CDR2 SQIVND (reference sequence). The CDR3 DNA reads as TGTGCCAGTGGGGGACAGGGTAGCCAGCCCCAGCATTTT. Its protein product is CASGGQGSQPQHF.

This chain uses TRBV6-5 with TRBJ1-6; perhaps TRBD1 as D (5 bases). The ends were cut back, 7 bases at V and 3 bases at J, with 10 bases in the middle. The CDR3 loop spans 14 amino acids. Per the germline V gene, CDR1 is MNHEY and CDR2 is SVGAGI. CDR3 region: CASMGGVYNSPLHF. The CDR3 DNA follows: TGTGCCAGCATGGGGGGGGTCTATAATTCACCCCTCCACTTT.

The V and J genes are TRBV29-1 and TRBJ1-2; TRBD1 agrees at 9 bases. Germline V CDR1 and CDR2: SQVTM, ANQGSEA. V gave up 4 bases and J gave up 7 bases; unmatched junction bases: 7. The CDR3 runs to 13 residues. The CDR3 region is CSVVGQGVGGYTF. In DNA form, the CDR3 reads TGCAGCGTTGTGGGACAGGGTGTGGGTGGCTACACCTTC.

The chain combines TRBV4-1 with TRBJ1-5; D is ambiguous. The V gene lost 4 bases and the J gene lost 0 bases, with 10 bases spanning the gap. The CDR3 is 15 amino acids. Looked up from germline, CDR1 is MGHRA and CDR2 is YSYEKL. The CDR3: CASSPIWGSNQPQHF. The CDR3 bases are TGCGCCAGCAGCCCCATTTGGGGTAGCAATCAGCCCCAGCATTTT.

The V and J genes are TRBV18 and TRBJ2-3; no definite D call. The CDR3 extends over 15 amino acids. Looked up from germline, CDR1 is KGHSH and CDR2 is LQKENI. Deletions cut 0 bases from V and 0 bases from J, with 7 bases between. DNA of the CDR3: TGTGCCAGCTCACCACCGCTCCAGAGCACAGATACGCAGTATTTT. It specifies CASSPPLQSTDTQYF.

The J gene is TRBJ1-1, the V gene TRBV3-1 (or the pseudogene TRBV3-2), with D uncertain. The ends were cut back, 3 bases at V and 1 base at J, with 9 bases in the middle. This CDR3 comprises 14 residues. Germline V gives CDR1 LGHDT, CDR2 YNNKEL (reference sequence). DNA for the CDR3: TGTGCCAGCAGCCATCAGACAAGGAACACTGAAGCTTTCTTT. Translation: CASSHQTRNTEAFF.

J is TRBJ2-3 and V is TRBV6-1; 7 bases match TRBD2. V shed 3 bases and J 1 base; nucleotides not matched to a gene: 7. The CDR3 is made up of 16 amino acids. Germline V CDR1 and CDR2: MNHNS, SASEGT. Here the CDR3 DNA reads TGTGCCAGCAGTGAGGGGACCCTAGCGGGCACAGATACGCAGTATTTT. Protein: CASSEGTLAGTDTQYF.

The chain links TRBV7-2 to TRBJ2-7; 7 bases match TRBD2. Per germline, CDR1 SGHTA and CDR2 FQGNSA. The CDR3 contains 14 residues. V shed 4 bases and J 4 bases; nucleotides not matched to a gene: 7. The CDR3 region is CASSSREGFYEQYF. The CDR3 bases are TGTGCCAGCAGCTCGAGGGAGGGATTTTACGAGCAGTACTTC.

On this clone itself: Other DNA sequences of this sample code for an identical CDR3. The CDR3 region is CASSQDSYGYTF. CDR3 in DNA: TGTGCCAGCAGCCAGGACTCCTATGGCTACACCTTC. The chain employs TRBV6-5 and TRBJ1-2; D not resolved. Between the trimmed V and J ends, which lost 6 bases and 4 bases, there was a span of 9 bases. Germline CDR1 is MNHEY and CDR2 is SVGAGI. This CDR3 has 12 amino acids.

The chain employs TRBV18 and TRBJ1-1; possible D gene TRBD1, 5 bases. This CDR3 is 12 amino acids long. V shed 3 bases and J shed 6 bases, with 8 bases lying between them. Looked up from germline, CDR1 is KGHSH and CDR2 is LQKENI. The CDR3 loop is CASSPGTPEAFF. CDR3 sequence (DNA): TGTGCCAGCTCACCCGGGACCCCTGAAGCTTTCTTT.

The rearrangement links TRBV2 to TRBJ1-1, with TRBD1 identical over 8 bases. The CDR3 extends over 14 amino acids. The germline CDR1 and CDR2 sequences are SNHLY and FYNNEI. V lost 4 bases and J lost 6; bases outside the gene matches: 7. The CDR3 here is CASSAQGAYSEAFF. The CDR3 DNA reads as TGTGCCAGCAGTGCCCAGGGGGCTTACTCTGAAGCTTTCTTT. Full variable domain (outside the CDR3, taken from reference TRBV2 and TRBJ1-1): EPEVTQTPSHQVTQMGQEVILRCVPISNHLYFYWYRQILGQKVEFLVSFYNNEISEKSEIFDDQFSVERPDGSNFTLKIRSTKLEDSAMYFCASSAQGAYSEAFFGQGTRLTVV.

The chain has TRBV7-9 and TRBJ1-2; 8 bases line up with TRBD1. Losses at the gene ends were 5 bases for V and 5 bases for J; bases not matched to a gene: 7. The V gene's germline CDR1 is SEHNR and CDR2 FQNEAQ (reference sequence). The CDR3 loop spans 14 amino acids. CDR3 in amino acids: CASSRVTGEYGYTF. The DNA of the CDR3 is TGTGCCAGCAGCCGCGTGACAGGGGAGTATGGCTACACCTTC.

V and J are TRBV5-1 and TRBJ1-4; 7 bases match TRBD1. Per the germline V gene, CDR1 is SGHRS and CDR2 is YFSETQ. Unmatched junction bases numbered 6, after V lost 3 bases and J lost 7 bases. The CDR3 is 14 residues long. The CDR3 region is CASSSTGYPEKLFF. CDR3 sequence (DNA): TGCGCCAGCAGCTCGACAGGGTATCCTGAAAAACTGTTTTTT.

J is TRBJ2-3 and V is TRBV7-9; D is perhaps TRBD1 or TRBD2 (5 bases each). V was shortened by 5 bases and J by 2 bases, with 17 bases between the two germline ends. CDR3 length equals 16 residues. Germline loops: CDR1 SEHNR, CDR2 FQNEAQ (reference sequence). The chain's CDR3 is CASSHWTGPATDTQYF. CDR3 in DNA: TGTGCCAGCAGCCATTGGACGGGACCAGCCACAGATACGCAGTATTTT.

This clone was seen just once. The rearrangement links TRBV5-1 to TRBJ2-5; 11 nucleotides line up with TRBD2. V trimming: 4 bases; J trimming: 4 bases; junction bases outside the gene matches: 9. The CDR3 contains 16 residues. Germline CDR1 SGHRS, CDR2 YFSETQ. The CDR3 spells CASSIGLAGGGETQYF. The CDR3 coding sequence is TGCGCCAGCAGCATTGGCCTAGCGGGGGGCGGAGAGACCCAGTACTTC.

Only a few counts were recorded for this clone. The genes are TRBV6-5 and TRBJ2-7; 7 bases match TRBD1. Germline assignment: CDR1 MNHEY and CDR2 SVGAGI. This CDR3 region has 14 residues. J gave up 0 bases and V 5 bases, and 4 bases lay outside the gene matches. The CDR3 nucleotides are TGTGCCAGCAGTCCTGACAGGGTCTCCTACGAGCAGTACTTC. This codes for CASSPDRVSYEQYF.

The rearrangement uses TRBV6-2 or TRBV6-3 and TRBJ2-5, with TRBD2 matching over 15 bases. There are 18 residues in the CDR3. Germline loops: CDR1 MNHEY, CDR2 SVGEGT. With 6 bases clipped from V and 4 bases from J, the junction kept 12 bases outside the gene matches. CDR3 nucleotide sequence: TGTGCCAGCAGCAGTCGGACTAGCGGGAGGGCCGTCGGAGAGACCCAGTACTTC. Residues: CASSSRTSGRAVGETQYF.

This clone was detected only a few times. The gene calls are TRBV19 and TRBJ2-1; D ambiguous. The V end lost 3 bases, the J end lost 8 bases, and 8 bases lay between the germline ends. This CDR3 is 12 amino acids long. From germline, CDR1 is LNHDA and CDR2 SQIVND (reference sequence). CDR3 amino acids: CASSIGVDEQFF. CDR3 nucleotide sequence: TGTGCCAGTAGTATTGGCGTGGATGAGCAGTTCTTC.

This clone was seen a few times. V usage is TRBV6-1 and J usage is TRBJ2-1; 9 bases fit TRBD2. The junction had 4 bases not matched to a gene; V was cut back by 1 base and J by 9 bases. Germline loops: CDR1 MNHNS, CDR2 SASEGT. The CDR3 has 14 residues. CDR3 sequence reads: CASSEGGLASEQFF. In nucleotides, the CDR3 is TGTGCCAGCAGTGAAGGGGGACTAGCTTCTGAGCAGTTCTTC.

This chain uses TRBV30 with TRBJ2-7, with D unresolved. Germline CDR1 and CDR2: GTSNPN and SVGIG (reference sequence). The V gene lost 3 bases and the J gene lost 5 bases, with 11 bases spanning the gap. CDR3 length: 12 amino acids. The CDR3 protein is CAWSVPPDEQYF. In DNA, the CDR3 is TGTGCCTGGAGCGTCCCCCCGGACGAGCAGTACTTC. Full variable domain (remainder filled in from reference TRBV30 and TRBJ2-7): SQTIHQWPATLVQPVGSPLSLECTVEGTSNPNLYWYRQAAGRGLQLLFYSVGIGQISSEVPQNLSASRPQDRQFILSSKKLLLSDSGFYLCAWSVPPDEQYFGPGTRLTVT.

The chain joins TRBV29-1 to TRBJ1-5, with D perhaps matching TRBD1 (5 bases). The CDR3 length is 11 residues. Deletions cut 3 bases from V and 6 bases from J, with 6 bases between. Germline values: CDR1 SQVTM, CDR2 ANQGSEA. CDR3 protein: CSVDGGQPQHF. The DNA of the CDR3 is TGCAGCGTTGATGGGGGTCAGCCCCAGCATTTT.